This T cell receptor (beta chain) emerged from a study of tumor-infiltrating lymphocytes in primary liver carcinoma. Study-wide results and caveats: The difference in top-250-clone fraction between tumors and blood was significant, favoring tumors (p = 0.039). Left bulk and unsorted, the samples did not allow CD4+ and CD8+ repertoires to be compared.

On this clonotype itself: No antigen is known for it. At one end, the junction sequence differs from germline, possibly due to a read error.

Unsorted whole blood yielded blood RNA, and germline DNA was extracted as well. The patients lived with chronic HBV infection and had not yet received any treatment. Collected before surgery were 3 to 4.5 milliliters of peripheral blood. CDR3 size: 17 residues. CDR1 MNHEY and CDR2 SVGAGI come from the germline V gene. Reverse transcription of around 0.45 ug total RNA with a constant-region primer produced TCR beta cDNA. Nested multiplex PCR, run for three rounds with slightly modified ARM-PCR, yielded TCR beta libraries. Researchers ran the first two PCR rounds for ten to eleven cycles each with TRBV1-TRBV30 forward primers and a C-beta reverse primer. TCRdb independently ran MiXCR on the multiplex PCR reads; one entry per CDR3 protein. This table has approximately 330,000 distinct CDR3 sequences, 65% appearing once.

This receptor was identified in a man in his forties or fifties with primary liver carcinoma and hepatitis B virus infection. This sequence joins TRBV6-5 and TRBJ1-6; 9 bases map to TRBD1. The specimen was peripheral blood. The CDR3 nucleotides are TGTGCCTGCAATGGACAGGGGTGGGCGCAACATAATACACCCCTCCACTTT. It yields the protein CACNGQGWAQHNTPLHF.